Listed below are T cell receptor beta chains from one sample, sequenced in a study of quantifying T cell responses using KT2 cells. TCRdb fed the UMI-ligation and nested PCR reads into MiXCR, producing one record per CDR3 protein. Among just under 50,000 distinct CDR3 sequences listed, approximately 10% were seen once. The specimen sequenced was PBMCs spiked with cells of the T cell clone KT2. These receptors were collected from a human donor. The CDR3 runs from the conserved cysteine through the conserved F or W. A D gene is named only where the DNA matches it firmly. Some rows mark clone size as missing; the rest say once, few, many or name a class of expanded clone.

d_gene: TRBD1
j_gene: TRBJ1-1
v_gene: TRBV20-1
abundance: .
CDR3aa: CSARDRANTEAFF
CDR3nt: TGCAGTGCTAGGGACAGGGCGAACACTGAAGCTTTCTTT

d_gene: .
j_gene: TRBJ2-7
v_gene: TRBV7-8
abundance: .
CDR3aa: CASNSGPQEGEQYF
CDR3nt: TGTGCCAGCAACTCCGGGCCCCAAGAGGGCGAGCAGTACTTC

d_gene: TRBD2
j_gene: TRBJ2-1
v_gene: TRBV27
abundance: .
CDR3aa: CASSLRGGGLAGASEQFF
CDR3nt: TGTGCCAGCAGTTTACGGGGGGGGGGACTAGCGGGAGCATCTGAGCAGTTCTTC

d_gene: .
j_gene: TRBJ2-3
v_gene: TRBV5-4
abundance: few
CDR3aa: CASSLPGTTTDTQYF
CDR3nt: TGTGCCAGCAGCTTGCCCGGGACAACTACAGATACGCAGTATTTT

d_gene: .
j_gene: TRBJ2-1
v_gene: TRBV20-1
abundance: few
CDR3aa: CSARVTSFEQFF
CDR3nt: TGCAGTGCTAGAGTCACTAGCTTTGAGCAGTTCTTC

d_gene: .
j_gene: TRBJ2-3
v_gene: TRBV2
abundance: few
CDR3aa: CASSEWTDTQYF
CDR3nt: TGTGCCAGCAGTGAATGGACAGATACGCAGTATTTT

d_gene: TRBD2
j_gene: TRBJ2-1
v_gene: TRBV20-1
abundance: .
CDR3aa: CSARFLAGVGNEQFF
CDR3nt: TGCAGTGCTAGGTTCCTAGCGGGAGTGGGAAATGAGCAGTTCTTC

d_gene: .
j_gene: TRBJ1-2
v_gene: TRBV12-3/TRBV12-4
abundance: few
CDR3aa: CASRMGALANYGYTF
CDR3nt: TGTGCCAGCAGGATGGGGGCTTTAGCTAACTATGGCTACACCTTC

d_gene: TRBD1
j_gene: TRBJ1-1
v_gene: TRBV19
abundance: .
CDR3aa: CASRQQGGTEAFF
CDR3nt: TGTGCCAGTAGGCAACAGGGGGGGACTGAAGCTTTCTTT

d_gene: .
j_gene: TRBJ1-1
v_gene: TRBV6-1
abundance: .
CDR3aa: CASSDLGIVVGAFF
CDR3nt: TGTGCCAGCAGTGATTTAGGGATCGTGGTGGGAGCTTTCTTT

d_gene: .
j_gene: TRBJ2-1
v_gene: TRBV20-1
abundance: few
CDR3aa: CSASISSYNEQFF
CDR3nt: TGCAGTGCTAGCATTAGCTCCTACAATGAGCAGTTCTTC

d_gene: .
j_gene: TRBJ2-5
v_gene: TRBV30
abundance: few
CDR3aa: CAWSRGGQETQYF
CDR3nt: TGTGCCTGGAGCCGAGGGGGCCAAGAGACCCAGTACTTC

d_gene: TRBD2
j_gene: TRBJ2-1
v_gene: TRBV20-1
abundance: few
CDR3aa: CSAIRTSGPNEQFF
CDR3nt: TGCAGTGCCATCCGGACTAGCGGTCCTAATGAGCAGTTCTTC

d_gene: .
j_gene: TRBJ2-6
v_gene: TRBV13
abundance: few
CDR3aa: CASSLISGIRSGANVLTF
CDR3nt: TGTGCCAGCAGCTTAATCTCGGGGATTCGCTCTGGGGCCAACGTCCTGACTTTC

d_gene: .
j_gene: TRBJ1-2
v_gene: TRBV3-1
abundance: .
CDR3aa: CASSQGLGKYGYTF
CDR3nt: TGTGCCAGCAGCCAAGGTCTGGGAAAGTATGGCTACACCTTC

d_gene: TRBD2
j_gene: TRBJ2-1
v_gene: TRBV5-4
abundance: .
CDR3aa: CASSLTSGGTNEQFF
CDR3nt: TGTGCCAGCAGCCTCACTAGCGGGGGGACCAATGAGCAGTTCTTC

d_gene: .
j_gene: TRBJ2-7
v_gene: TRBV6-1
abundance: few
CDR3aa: CASSDGGLAIYEQYF
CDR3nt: TGTGCCAGCAGCGATGGGGGCCTGGCCATCTACGAGCAGTACTTC

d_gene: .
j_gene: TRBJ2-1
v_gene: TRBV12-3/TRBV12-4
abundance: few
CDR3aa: CASSPSRRSYNEQFF
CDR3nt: TGTGCCAGCAGCCCGAGCAGACGCTCCTACAATGAGCAGTTCTTC

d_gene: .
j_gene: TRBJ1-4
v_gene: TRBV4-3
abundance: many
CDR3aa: CASSQAPGTRPEKLFF
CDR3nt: TGCGCCAGCAGCCAGGCCCCCGGGACACGGCCCGAAAAACTGTTTTTT

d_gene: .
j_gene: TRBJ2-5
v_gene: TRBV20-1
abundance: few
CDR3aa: CSARGGLQETQYF
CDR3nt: TGCAGTGCTAGAGGTGGACTACAAGAGACCCAGTACTTC

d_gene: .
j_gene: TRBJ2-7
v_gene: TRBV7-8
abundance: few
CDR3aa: CASSFGPNYEQYF
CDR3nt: TGTGCCAGCAGCTTTGGGCCCAACTACGAGCAGTACTTC

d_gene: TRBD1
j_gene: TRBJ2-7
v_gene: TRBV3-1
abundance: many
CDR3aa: CASSPRGTGASYEQYF
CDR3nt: TGTGCCAGCAGCCCTAGGGGGACAGGGGCCTCCTACGAGCAGTACTTC

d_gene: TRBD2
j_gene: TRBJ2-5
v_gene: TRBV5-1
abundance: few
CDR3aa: CASSLGASGEETQYF
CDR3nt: TGCGCCAGCAGCTTGGGAGCTAGCGGTGAAGAGACCCAGTACTTC

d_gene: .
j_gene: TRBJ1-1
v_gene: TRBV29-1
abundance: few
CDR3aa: CSVAQAAFSTEAFF
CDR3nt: TGCAGCGTAGCGCAGGCGGCTTTCTCGACTGAAGCTTTCTTT

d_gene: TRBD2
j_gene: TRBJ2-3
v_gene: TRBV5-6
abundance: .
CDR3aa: CASSLVGGGTDTQYF
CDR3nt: TGTGCCAGCAGCTTGGTCGGGGGAGGGACAGATACGCAGTATTTT

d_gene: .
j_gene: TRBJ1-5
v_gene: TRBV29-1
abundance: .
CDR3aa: CSVETANQPQHF
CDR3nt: TGCAGCGTTGAAACTGCGAATCAGCCCCAGCATTTT

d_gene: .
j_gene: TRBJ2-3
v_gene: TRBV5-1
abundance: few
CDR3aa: CASSLAASDTQYF
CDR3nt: TGCGCCAGCAGCTTGGCGGCCTCAGATACGCAGTATTTT

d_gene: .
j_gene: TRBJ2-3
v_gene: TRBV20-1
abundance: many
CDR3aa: CSANPFAGYTDTQYF
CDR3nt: TGCAGTGCCAACCCTTTTGCGGGGTACACAGATACGCAGTATTTT

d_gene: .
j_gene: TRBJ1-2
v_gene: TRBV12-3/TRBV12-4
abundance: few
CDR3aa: CASSLKGGGVYGYTF
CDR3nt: TGTGCCAGCAGTTTAAAGGGAGGGGGAGTCTATGGCTACACCTTC

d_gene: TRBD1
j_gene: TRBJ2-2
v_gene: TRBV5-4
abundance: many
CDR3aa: CASSRRDYRGSGELFF
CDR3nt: TGTGCCAGCAGCCGAAGGGATTACAGGGGGTCCGGGGAGCTGTTTTTT

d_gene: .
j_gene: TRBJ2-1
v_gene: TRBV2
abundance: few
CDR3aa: CASRRGGLYNEQFF
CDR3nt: TGTGCCAGCCGGAGGGGGGGGCTTTACAATGAGCAGTTCTTC

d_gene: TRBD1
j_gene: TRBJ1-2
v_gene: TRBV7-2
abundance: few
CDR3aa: CASSGGQAALRNYGYTF
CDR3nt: TGTGCCAGCAGCGGGGGACAGGCCGCCCTGAGGAACTATGGCTACACCTTC

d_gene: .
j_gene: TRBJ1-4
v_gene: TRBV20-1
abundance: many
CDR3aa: CSATRAVNEKLFF
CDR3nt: TGCAGTGCTACCCGGGCCGTTAATGAAAAACTGTTTTTT

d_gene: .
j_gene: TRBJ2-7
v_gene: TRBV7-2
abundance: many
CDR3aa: CASSLGVARNEQYF
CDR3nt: TGTGCCAGCAGCTTAGGAGTCGCCCGAAACGAGCAGTACTTC

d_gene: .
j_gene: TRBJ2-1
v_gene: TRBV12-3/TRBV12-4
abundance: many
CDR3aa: CASSLSYRNPYNEQFF
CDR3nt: TGTGCCAGCAGCCTCAGCTACAGGAACCCATACAATGAGCAGTTCTTC

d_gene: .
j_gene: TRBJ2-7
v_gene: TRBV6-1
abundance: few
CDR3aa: CASSASSPIEEQYF
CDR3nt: TGTGCCAGCAGCGCCTCCAGCCCCATCGAGGAGCAGTACTTC

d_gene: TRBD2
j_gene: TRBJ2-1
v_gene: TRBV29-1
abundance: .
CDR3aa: CSVGVSGGVRNEQFF
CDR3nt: TGCAGCGTTGGGGTTAGCGGGGGGGTCAGGAATGAGCAGTTCTTC

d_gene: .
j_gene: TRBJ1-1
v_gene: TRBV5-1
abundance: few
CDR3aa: CASSLGTYRNTEAFF
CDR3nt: TGCGCCAGCAGCTTGGGGACGTACAGGAACACTGAAGCTTTCTTT

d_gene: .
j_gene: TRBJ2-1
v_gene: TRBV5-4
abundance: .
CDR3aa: CASSLLSGQNEQFF
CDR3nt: TGTGCCAGCAGCTTGTTGAGCGGCCAGAATGAGCAGTTCTTC